A single sample gave rise to the 8 T cell receptor beta chains below, sequenced in a study of blood T cell repertoires in COVID-19 (TCRdb year 2020). Libraries were constructed by the immunoSEQ multiplex PCR assay. As stored in TCRdb, this immuneACCESS dataset retains in-frame rearrangements with V and J assigned. A fraction of the clones does not appear; measured against another copy, unresolved V genes explain less than half of the discrepancy, and the remainder lacks a known reason. In all, the sample holds about 39,000 clones, and roughly 85% of those were seen once. Roughly 5% of the sample belongs to the ten largest clones. The specimen sequenced was peripheral blood. These TCRs come from a man aged 40-49 years with active COVID-19.

The genes are TRBV28 and TRBJ2-3, with TRBD2 matching over 16 bases. The germline V gene encodes CDR1 MDHEN and CDR2 SYDVKM. This CDR3 spans 17 amino acids. Unmatched junction bases numbered 6, after V lost 3 bases and J lost 6 bases. CDR3 protein: CASSLGTSGRAMDTQYF. CDR3 nucleotides: TGTGCCAGCAGTTTGGGGACTAGCGGGAGGGCCATGGATACGCAGTATTTT.

This chain connects TRBV5-8 to TRBJ2-5; 10 bases are a match to TRBD1. This CDR3 is built from 16 residues. Germline CDR1 reads SGHTS; CDR2 reads YDEGEE. The junction had 10 bases not matched to a gene; V was cut back by 2 bases and J by 6 bases. The CDR3 DNA is TGTGCCAGCAGCTTCAATCGACAGGGGGCTCGGAAGACCCAGTACTTC. Amino acid sequence: CASSFNRQGARKTQYF.

This rearrangement joins TRBV9 to TRBJ2-1; TRBD2 matches at 8 bases. V lost 0 bases to trimming and J lost 5 bases; unmatched junction nucleotides: 10. This CDR3 comprises 17 residues. CDR1 is SGDLS, CDR2 YYNGEE, per germline. The CDR3 DNA sequence: TGTGCCAGCAGCGTAGCTTATCGGGAGGGGACCGACAATGAGCAGTTCTTC. Its protein is CASSVAYREGTDNEQFF.

The chain combines TRBV10-3 with TRBJ2-3; D is uncertain. Trimming took 0 bases from V and 2 from J, leaving 12 bases between them. CDR1 is ENHRY and CDR2 is SYGVKD in the germline V gene. This CDR3 comprises 16 residues. The CDR3 spells CAISESKLADTDTQYF. In DNA form, the CDR3 reads TGTGCCATCAGTGAGTCGAAGTTAGCTGACACAGATACGCAGTATTTT.

This sequence joins TRBV5-6 and TRBJ2-1; D is perhaps TRBD2 (5 bases). This CDR3 is built from 14 residues. V lost 0 bases and J 8 bases, leaving 12 bases between the germline ends. CDR1 and CDR2 from the germline V gene are SGHDT and YYEEEE. The CDR3 is CASSLARGFDEQFF. The CDR3 nucleotides read TGTGCCAGCAGCTTGGCCAGAGGGTTCGATGAGCAGTTCTTC.

This rearrangement joins TRBV14 to TRBJ2-1, with TRBD2 as a possible D gene (6 bases). The CDR3 is 16 residues long. Germline assignment: CDR1 SGHDN and CDR2 FVKESK. Trimming left V 7 bases short and J 2 bases short, with 18 bases between. The chain's CDR3 is CASTLRRELAYNEQFF. DNA of the CDR3: TGTGCCAGCACTCTAAGGAGGGAGCTGGCCTACAATGAGCAGTTCTTC.

The chain combines TRBV11-3 with TRBJ2-3; 9 positions agree with TRBD2. With V trimmed by 5 bases and J by 0 bases, 3 bases remained unmatched. This CDR3 contains 15 residues. The germline gives CDR1 SGHNT, CDR2 YENEEA. The CDR3 bases are TGTGCCAGCAGCCGAACTAGCGGGAGCACAGATACGCAGTATTTT. It translates to CASSRTSGSTDTQYF.

This clone was detected a few times. In nucleotides, the CDR3 is TGTGCCAGCTTTGACAGGGCGTATTCACCCCTCCACTTT. It encodes CASFDRAYSPLHF. This rearrangement joins TRBV2 to TRBJ1-6; 7 nucleotides align to TRBD1. This CDR3 comprises 13 residues. The V and J ends lost 8 bases and 8 bases, in that order; junction bases with no gene match: 6. Germline V gene sequence: CDR1 SNHLY, CDR2 FYNNEI.